This TCR beta chain stems from a study of T cell responses to AZD1222 COVID-19 vaccine. Using immunoSEQ multiplex PCR, the repertoire was profiled, and TCRdb retains in-frame clones only, with some absent. Of about 140,000 clones detected, approximately 86% appear once; the ten largest clones hold approximately 5.6%. V shed 0 bases and J shed 6 bases, with 6 bases lying between them. Germline-derived CDR1 and CDR2 are LGHNA and YSLEER. The CDR3 has 13 residues. With regard to this clone: Its antigen is currently unknown.

Overall study findings and caveats: Repertoire sampling occurred only after the peak T cell response. Close to half of spike-specific TCRs reportedly recognize unmutated variant regions. The donor group comprised mostly white British people and more females; the analysis possibly underestimated clonal diversity. Spike was spanned by vaccine-associated CD4 TCRs, which were dominant at 160-218 and 743-854.

This chain links TRBV4-3 with TRBJ1-5; D is unclear. The receptor was isolated from an adult who received the MenACWY meningococcal vaccine as a control. Sequencing was performed on peripheral blood, taken 28 days after the second dose of the MenACWY control vaccine. The CDR3 DNA is TGCGCCAGCAGCCAAGAAACGGGTCAGCCCCAGCATTTT. Residues: CASSQETGQPQHF.